This T cell receptor (beta chain) was captured in a study of control samples from healthy donors and cancer patients. There are 14 residues in the CDR3. J was trimmed by 2 bases and V by 4 bases; bases with no gene match: 5. Germline CDR1 reads LGHNA; CDR2 reads YSLEER. The table came from immunoSEQ multiplex PCR; TCRdb's copy has only in-frame clones and leaves some out. The repertoire holds approximately 170,000 clones, with about nine tenths as singletons. V and J are TRBV4-3 and TRBJ2-7; TRBD1 matches at 7 bases. This receptor was identified in a woman aged 30 to 39 in good health. The sequenced material came from blood. CDR3 sequence reads: CASSPWTGAYEQYF. The CDR3 DNA follows: TGCGCCAGCAGCCCATGGACAGGCGCCTACGAGCAGTACTTC.